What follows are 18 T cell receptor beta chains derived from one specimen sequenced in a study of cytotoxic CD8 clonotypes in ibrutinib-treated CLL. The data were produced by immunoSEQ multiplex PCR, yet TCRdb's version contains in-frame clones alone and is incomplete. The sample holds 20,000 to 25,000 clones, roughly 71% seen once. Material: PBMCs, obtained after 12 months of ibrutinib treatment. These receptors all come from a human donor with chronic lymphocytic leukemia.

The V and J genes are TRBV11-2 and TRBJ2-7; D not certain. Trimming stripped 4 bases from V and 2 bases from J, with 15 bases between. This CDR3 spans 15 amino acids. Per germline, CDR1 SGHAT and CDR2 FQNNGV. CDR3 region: CASSSGPQPTYEQYF. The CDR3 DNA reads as TGTGCCAGCAGCTCTGGACCGCAACCTACCTACGAGCAGTACTTC.

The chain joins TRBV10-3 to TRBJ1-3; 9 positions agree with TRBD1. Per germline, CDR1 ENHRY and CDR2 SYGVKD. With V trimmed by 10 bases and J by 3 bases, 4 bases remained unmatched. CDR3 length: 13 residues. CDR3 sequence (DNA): TGTGCCAGCAGACAGGGGGTTGGAAACACCATATATTTT. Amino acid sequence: CASRQGVGNTIYF.

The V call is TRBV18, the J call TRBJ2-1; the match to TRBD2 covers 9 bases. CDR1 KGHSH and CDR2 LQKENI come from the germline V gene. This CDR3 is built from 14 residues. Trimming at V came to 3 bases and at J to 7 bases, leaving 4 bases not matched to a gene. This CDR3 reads CASSPRLAENEQFF. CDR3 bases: TGTGCCAGCTCACCGAGACTAGCGGAGAATGAGCAGTTCTTC.

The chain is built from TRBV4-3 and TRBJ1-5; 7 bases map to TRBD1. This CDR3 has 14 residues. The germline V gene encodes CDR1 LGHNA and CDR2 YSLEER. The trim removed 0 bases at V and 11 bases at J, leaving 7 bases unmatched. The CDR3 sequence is CASSQERRQGTQHF. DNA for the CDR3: TGCGCCAGCAGCCAAGAAAGGAGACAGGGTACCCAGCATTTT.

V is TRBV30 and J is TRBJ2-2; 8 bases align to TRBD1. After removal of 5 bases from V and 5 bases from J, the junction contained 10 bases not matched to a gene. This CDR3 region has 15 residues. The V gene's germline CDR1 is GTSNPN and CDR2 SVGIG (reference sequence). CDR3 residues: CAWGPGQAGTGELFF. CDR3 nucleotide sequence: TGTGCCTGGGGACCGGGACAGGCTGGGACCGGGGAGCTGTTTTTT.

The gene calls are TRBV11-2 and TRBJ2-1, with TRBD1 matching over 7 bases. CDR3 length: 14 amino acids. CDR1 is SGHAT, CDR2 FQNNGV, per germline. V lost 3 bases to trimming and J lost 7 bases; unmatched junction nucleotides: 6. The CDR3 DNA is TGTGCCAGCAGCTTCCGGGACAGCAAGAATGAGCAGTTCTTC. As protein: CASSFRDSKNEQFF.

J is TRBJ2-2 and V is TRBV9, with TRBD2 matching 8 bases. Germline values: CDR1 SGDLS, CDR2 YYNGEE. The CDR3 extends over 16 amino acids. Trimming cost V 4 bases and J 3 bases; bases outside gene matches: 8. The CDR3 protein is CASSSRGGLHTGELFF. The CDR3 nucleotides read TGTGCCAGCAGCAGCCGCGGGGGGCTCCACACCGGGGAGCTGTTTTTT.

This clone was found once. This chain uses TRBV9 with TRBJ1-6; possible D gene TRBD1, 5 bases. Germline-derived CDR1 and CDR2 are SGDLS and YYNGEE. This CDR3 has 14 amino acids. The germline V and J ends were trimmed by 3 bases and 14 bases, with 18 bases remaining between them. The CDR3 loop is CASSAGRGRGALHF. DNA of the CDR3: TGTGCCAGCAGCGCAGGCCGGGGTCGAGGGGCCCTCCACTTT.

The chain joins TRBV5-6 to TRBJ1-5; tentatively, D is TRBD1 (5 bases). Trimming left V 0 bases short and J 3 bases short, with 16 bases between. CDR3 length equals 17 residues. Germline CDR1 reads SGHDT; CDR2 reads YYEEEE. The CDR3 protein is CASSLVGSGRDNQPQHF. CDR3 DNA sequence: TGTGCCAGCAGCTTGGTGGGCTCAGGGAGAGACAATCAGCCCCAGCATTTT.

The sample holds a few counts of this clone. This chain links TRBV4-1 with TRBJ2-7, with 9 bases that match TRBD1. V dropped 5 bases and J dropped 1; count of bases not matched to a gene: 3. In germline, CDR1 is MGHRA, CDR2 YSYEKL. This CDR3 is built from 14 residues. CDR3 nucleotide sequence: TGCGCCAGCAGCGCTGGACAGGGGTCCTACGAGCAGTACTTC. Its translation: CASSAGQGSYEQYF.

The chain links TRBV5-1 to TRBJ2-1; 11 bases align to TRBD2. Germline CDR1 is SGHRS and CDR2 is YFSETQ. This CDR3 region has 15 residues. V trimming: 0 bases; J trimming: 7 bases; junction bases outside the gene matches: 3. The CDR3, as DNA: TGCGCCAGCAGCTTGGAGGGACTAGCGGTGAATGAGCAGTTCTTC. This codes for CASSLEGLAVNEQFF. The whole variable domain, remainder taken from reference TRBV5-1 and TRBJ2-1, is KAGVTQTPRYLIKTRGQQVTLSCSPISGHRSVSWYQQTPGQGLQFLFEYFSETQRNKGNFPGRFSGRQFSNSRSEMNVSTLELGDSALYLCASSLEGLAVNEQFFGPGTRLTVL.

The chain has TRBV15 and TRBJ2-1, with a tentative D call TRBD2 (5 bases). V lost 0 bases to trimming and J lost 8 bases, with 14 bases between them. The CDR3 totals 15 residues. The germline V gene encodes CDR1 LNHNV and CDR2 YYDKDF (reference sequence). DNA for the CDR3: TGTGCCACCAGCAGAGATAGACTAATAATCCATGAGCAGTTCTTC. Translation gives CATSRDRLIIHEQFF.

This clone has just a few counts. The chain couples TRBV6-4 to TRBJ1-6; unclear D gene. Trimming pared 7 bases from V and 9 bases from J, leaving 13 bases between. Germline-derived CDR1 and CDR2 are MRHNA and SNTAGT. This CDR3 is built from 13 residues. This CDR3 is CASTSSVGSPLHF. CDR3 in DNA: TGTGCCAGCACTTCCAGCGTCGGTTCACCCCTCCACTTT.

The CDR3 sequence is CASSNLQGDTQYF. The CDR3 DNA is TGTGCCAGTAGTAATCTGCAGGGGGATACGCAGTATTTT. The genes are TRBV19 and TRBJ2-3; tentatively, D is TRBD1 (6 bases). The CDR3 contains 13 residues. Between the trimmed V and J ends, which lost 4 bases and 6 bases, there was a span of 11 bases. CDR1 is LNHDA and CDR2 is SQIVND in the germline V gene (reference sequence).

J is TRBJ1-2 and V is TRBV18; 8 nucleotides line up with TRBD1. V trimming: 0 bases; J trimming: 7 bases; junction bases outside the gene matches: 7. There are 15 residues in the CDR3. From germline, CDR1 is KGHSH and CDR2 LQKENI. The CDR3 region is CASSPPDRALGGYTF. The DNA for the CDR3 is TGTGCCAGCTCACCACCGGACAGGGCCTTAGGTGGCTACACCTTC.

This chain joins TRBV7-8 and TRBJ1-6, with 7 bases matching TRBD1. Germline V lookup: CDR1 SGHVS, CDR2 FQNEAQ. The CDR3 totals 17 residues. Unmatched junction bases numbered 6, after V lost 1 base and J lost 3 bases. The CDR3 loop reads CASSLEQGVVYNSPLHF. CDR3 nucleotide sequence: TGTGCCAGCAGCTTAGAGCAGGGGGTAGTCTATAATTCACCCCTCCACTTT.

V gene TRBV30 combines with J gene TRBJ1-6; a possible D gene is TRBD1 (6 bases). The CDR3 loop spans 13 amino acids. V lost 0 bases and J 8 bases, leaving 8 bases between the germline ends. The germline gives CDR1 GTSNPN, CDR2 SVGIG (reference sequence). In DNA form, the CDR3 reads TGTGCCTGGAGTGTCAGGGGAGATTCACCCCTCCACTTT. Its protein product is CAWSVRGDSPLHF.

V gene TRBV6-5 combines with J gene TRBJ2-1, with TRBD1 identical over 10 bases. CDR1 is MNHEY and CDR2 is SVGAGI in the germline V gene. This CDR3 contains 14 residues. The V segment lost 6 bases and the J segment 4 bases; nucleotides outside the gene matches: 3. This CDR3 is CASRRQGAYNEQFF. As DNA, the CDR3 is TGTGCCAGCAGACGACAGGGGGCGTACAATGAGCAGTTCTTC.